This TCR beta chain was documented in a study of blood T cell repertoires in COVID-19. On the study more broadly: Some COVID-19 samples were acute and others convalescent; all came from the United States, Italy and Spain.

Everyone who took part was roughly 18 to 95 years old, and they came from about 23 US areas. Recovered status in Cohort 3 required two negative PCRs, clearance, or symptom resolution. V was clipped by 0 bases and J by 7 bases, with 18 bases between them. The CDR3 covers 16 residues. The germline V gene encodes CDR1 LNHNV and CDR2 YYDKDF (reference sequence). Profiling relied on immunoSEQ multiplex PCR, and the TCRdb table lists in-frame clones only, not all of them. Here the sample spans fewer than 450,000 clones, 88% being singletons. V and J are TRBV15 and TRBJ1-2; maybe TRBD1 (5 bases). The specimen was PBMCs or T cells enriched from blood (not recorded which). The sequence derives from a woman younger than 35 who had recovered from COVID-19. CDR3 sequence (DNA): TGTGCCACCAGCAGAGATCCCGGCAGGGCCAGGGCTGGCTACACCTTC. Protein product: CATSRDPGRARAGYTF. The full variable domain, in which reference TRBV15 and TRBJ1-2 provide the parts outside the CDR3, is DAMVIQNPRYQVTQFGKPVTLSCSQTLNHNVMYWYQQKSSQAPKLLFHYYDKDFNNEADTPDNFQSRRPNTSFCFLDIRSPGLGDTAMYLCATSRDPGRARAGYTFGSGTRLTVV.